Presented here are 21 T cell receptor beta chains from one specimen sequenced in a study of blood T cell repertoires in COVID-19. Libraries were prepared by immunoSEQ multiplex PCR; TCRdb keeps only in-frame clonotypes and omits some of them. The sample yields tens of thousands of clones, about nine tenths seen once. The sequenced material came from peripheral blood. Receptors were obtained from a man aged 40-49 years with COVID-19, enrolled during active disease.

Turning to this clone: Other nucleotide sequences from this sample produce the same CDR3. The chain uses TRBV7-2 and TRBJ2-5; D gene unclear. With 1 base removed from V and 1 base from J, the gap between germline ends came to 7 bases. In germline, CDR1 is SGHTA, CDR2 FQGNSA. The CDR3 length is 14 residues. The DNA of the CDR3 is TGTGCCAGCAGCTTAGATGTAGTCCAAGAGACCCAGTACTTC. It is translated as CASSLDVVQETQYF.

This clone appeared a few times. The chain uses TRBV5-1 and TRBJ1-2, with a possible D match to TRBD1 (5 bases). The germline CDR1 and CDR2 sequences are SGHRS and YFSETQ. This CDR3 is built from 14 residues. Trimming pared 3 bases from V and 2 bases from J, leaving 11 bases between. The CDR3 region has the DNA TGCGCCAGCAGCTCCGGAGGGGAGAACTATGGCTACACCTTC. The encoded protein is CASSSGGENYGYTF.

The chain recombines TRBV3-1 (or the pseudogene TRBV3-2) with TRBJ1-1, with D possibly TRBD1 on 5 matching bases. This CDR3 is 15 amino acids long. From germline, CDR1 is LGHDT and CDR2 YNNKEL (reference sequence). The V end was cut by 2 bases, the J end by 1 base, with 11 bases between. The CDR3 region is CASSQSGQPNTEAFF. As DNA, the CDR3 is TGTGCCAGCAGCCAATCAGGACAACCGAACACTGAAGCTTTCTTT.

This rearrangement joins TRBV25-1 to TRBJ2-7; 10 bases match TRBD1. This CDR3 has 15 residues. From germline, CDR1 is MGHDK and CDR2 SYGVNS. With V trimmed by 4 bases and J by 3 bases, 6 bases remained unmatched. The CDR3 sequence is CASSASRTGGYEQYF. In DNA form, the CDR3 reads TGTGCCAGCAGTGCCAGTCGGACAGGGGGCTACGAGCAGTACTTC.

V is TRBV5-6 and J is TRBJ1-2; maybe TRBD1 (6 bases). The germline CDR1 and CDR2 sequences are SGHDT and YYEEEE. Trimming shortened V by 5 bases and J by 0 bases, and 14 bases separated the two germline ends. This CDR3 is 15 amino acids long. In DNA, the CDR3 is TGTGCCAGCAGTCGCCGGGACATAACTAACTATGGCTACACCTTC. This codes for CASSRRDITNYGYTF.

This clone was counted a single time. The CDR3 reads CSVGTSGVRDTQYF. Here the CDR3 DNA reads TGCAGCGTTGGGACTAGCGGCGTTCGGGATACGCAGTATTTT. The rearrangement uses TRBV29-1 and TRBJ2-3; 10 nucleotides line up with TRBD2. The CDR3 runs to 14 residues. In germline, CDR1 is SQVTM, CDR2 ANQGSEA. V shed 4 bases and J 6 bases; nucleotides not matched to a gene: 7.

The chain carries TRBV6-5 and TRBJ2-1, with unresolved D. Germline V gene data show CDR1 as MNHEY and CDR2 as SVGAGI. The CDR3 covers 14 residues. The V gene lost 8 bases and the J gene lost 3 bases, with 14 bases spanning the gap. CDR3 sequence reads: CASAELAGYNEQFF. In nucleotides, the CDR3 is TGTGCCAGCGCTGAGCTCGCAGGCTACAATGAGCAGTTCTTC.

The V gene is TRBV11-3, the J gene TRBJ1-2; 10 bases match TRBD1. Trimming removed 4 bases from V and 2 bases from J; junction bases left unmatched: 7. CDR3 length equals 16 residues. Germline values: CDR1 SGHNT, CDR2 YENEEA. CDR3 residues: CASSSIKGQGNYGYTF. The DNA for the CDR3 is TGTGCCAGCAGCTCCATCAAGGGACAGGGGAACTATGGCTACACCTTC.

The CDR3 protein is CASSVAGLGGGTQYF. CDR3 in DNA: TGTGCCAGCAGCGTCGCGGGACTAGGGGGCGGGACCCAGTACTTC. The chain has TRBV9 and TRBJ2-5; tentative D call: TRBD2 (8 bases). This CDR3 contains 15 residues. The germline V and J ends were trimmed by 2 bases and 7 bases, with 18 bases remaining between them. From germline, CDR1 is SGDLS and CDR2 YYNGEE. The full variable domain, its missing parts supplied by reference TRBV9 and TRBJ2-5, is DSGVTQTPKHLITATGQRVTLRCSPRSGDLSVYWYQQSLDQGLQFLIQYYNGEERAKGNILERFSAQQFPDLHSELNLSSLELGDSALYFCASSVAGLGGGTQYFGPGTRLLVL.

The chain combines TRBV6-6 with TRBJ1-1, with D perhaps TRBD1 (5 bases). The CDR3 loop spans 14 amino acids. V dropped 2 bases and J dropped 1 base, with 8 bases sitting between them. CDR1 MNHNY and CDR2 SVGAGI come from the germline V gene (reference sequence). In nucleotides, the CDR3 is TGTGCCAGCAGTTACAAGGGGTCGAACACTGAAGCTTTCTTT. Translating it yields CASSYKGSNTEAFF.

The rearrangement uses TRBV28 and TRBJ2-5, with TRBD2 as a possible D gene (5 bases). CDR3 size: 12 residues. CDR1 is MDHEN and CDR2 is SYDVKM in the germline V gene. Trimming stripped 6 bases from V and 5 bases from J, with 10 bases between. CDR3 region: CASSPGWETQYF. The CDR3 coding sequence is TGTGCCAGCAGCCCGGGGTGGGAGACCCAGTACTTC.

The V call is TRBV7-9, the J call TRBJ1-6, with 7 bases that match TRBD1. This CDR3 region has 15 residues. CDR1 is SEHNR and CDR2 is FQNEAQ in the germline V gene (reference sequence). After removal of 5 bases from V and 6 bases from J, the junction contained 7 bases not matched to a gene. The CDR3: CASSAGQLSNSPLHF. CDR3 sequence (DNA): TGTGCCAGCAGCGCGGGACAGCTCTCTAATTCACCCCTCCACTTT.

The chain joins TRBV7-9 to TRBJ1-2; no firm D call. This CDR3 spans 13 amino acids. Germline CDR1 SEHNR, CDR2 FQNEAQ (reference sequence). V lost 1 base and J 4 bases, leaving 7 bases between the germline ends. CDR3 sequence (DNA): TGTGCCAGCAGCTTAGGAGAGCTCTATGGCTACACCTTC. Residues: CASSLGELYGYTF.

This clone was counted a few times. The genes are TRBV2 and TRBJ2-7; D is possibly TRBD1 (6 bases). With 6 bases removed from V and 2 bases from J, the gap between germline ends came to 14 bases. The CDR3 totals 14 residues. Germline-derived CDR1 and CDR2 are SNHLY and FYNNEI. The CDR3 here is CASRSTGTAYEQYF. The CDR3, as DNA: TGTGCCAGCAGGTCGACAGGAACTGCCTACGAGCAGTACTTC.

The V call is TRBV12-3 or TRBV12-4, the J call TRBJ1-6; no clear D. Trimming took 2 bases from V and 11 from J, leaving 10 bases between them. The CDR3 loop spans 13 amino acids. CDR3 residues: CASSLMADTPLHF. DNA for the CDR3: TGTGCCAGCAGTTTAATGGCAGATACACCCCTCCACTTT.

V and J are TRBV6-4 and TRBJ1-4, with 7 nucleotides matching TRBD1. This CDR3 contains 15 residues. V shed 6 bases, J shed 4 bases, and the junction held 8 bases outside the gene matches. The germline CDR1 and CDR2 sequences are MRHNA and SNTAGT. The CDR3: CASSPRQGSNEKLFF. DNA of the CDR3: TGTGCCAGCAGCCCACGACAGGGTAGTAATGAAAAACTGTTTTTT.

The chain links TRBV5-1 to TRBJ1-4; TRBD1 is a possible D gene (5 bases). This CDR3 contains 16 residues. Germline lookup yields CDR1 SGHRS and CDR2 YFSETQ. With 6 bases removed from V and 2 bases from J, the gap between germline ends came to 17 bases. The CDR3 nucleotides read TGCGCCAGCACCATGGCCAGGGTCGGGACTAATGAAAAACTGTTTTTT. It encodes CASTMARVGTNEKLFF.

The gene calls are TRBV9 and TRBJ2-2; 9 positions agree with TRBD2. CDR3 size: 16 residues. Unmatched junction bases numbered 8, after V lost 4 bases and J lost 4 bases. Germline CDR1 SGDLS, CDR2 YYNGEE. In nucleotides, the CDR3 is TGTGCCAGCAGCCCAAGACTAGCGGTCTTCACCGGGGAGCTGTTTTTT. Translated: CASSPRLAVFTGELFF.

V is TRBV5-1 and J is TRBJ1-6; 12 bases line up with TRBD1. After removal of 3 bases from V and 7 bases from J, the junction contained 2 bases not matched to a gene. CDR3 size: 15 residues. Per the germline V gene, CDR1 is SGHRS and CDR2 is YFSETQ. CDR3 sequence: CASSSGQGANSPLHF. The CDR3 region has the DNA TGCGCCAGCAGCTCGGGACAGGGGGCGAATTCACCCCTCCACTTT.

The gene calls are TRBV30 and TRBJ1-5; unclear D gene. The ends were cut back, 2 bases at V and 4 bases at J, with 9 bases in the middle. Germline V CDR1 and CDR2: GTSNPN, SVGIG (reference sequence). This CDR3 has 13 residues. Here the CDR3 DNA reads TGTGCCTGGAGTCAGGAGGGTAATCAGCCCCAGCATTTT. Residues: CAWSQEGNQPQHF.

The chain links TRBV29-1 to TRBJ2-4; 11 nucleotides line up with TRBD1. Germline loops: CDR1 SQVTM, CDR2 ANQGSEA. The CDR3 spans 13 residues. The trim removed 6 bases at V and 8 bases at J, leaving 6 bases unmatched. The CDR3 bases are TGCAGCGTCGGGACAGGGGGTTGGGACATTCAGTACTTC. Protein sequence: CSVGTGGWDIQYF.